A single sample gave rise to the 13 T cell receptor beta chains below, sequenced in a study of blood T cell repertoires in COVID-19. Clones were read by immunoSEQ multiplex PCR, and TCRdb kept only the in-frame ones, dropping some. The sample carries 190,000 or so clones, about 91% recorded once. The sequenced material came from PBMCs or T cells enriched from blood (not recorded which). Receptors originate from a man aged 18 to 29 with acute COVID-19.

This clone was seen only a few times. The chain links TRBV2 to TRBJ1-2; tentatively, D is TRBD1 (5 bases). Per the germline V gene, CDR1 is SNHLY and CDR2 is FYNNEI. V was clipped by 8 bases and J by 4 bases, with 17 bases between them. This CDR3 is built from 14 residues. The CDR3 DNA reads TGTGCCAGCTTTCGGGCAGGGAAGACCTATGGCTACACCTTC. Translated: CASFRAGKTYGYTF.

This CDR3 is CASSPPQGINTGELFF. Here the CDR3 DNA reads TGTGCCAGCTCACCACCGCAGGGCATCAACACCGGGGAGCTGTTTTTT. V gene TRBV18 combines with J gene TRBJ2-2, with D perhaps TRBD1 (5 bases). The V gene's germline CDR1 is KGHSH and CDR2 LQKENI. The CDR3 runs 16 residues. Trimming took 0 bases from V and 2 from J, leaving 10 bases between them. Full variable domain (rest looked up from reference TRBV18 and TRBJ2-2): NAGVMQNPRHLVRRRGQEARLRCSPMKGHSHVYWYRQLPEEGLKFMVYLQKENIIDESGMPKERFSAEFPKEGPSILRIQQVVRGDSAAYFCASSPPQGINTGELFFGEGSRLTVL.

V usage is TRBV5-5 and J usage is TRBJ2-3, with a tentative D call TRBD2 (5 bases). The length of the CDR3 is 14 residues. Trimming took 8 bases from V and 2 from J, leaving 15 bases between them. CDR1 and CDR2 from the germline V gene are SGHKS and YYEKEE (reference sequence). The CDR3: CASRRTGFTDTQYF. The CDR3 DNA reads as TGTGCCAGTCGGAGGACGGGGTTCACAGATACGCAGTATTTT.

This rearrangement joins TRBV7-3 to TRBJ2-1; 9 bases map to TRBD2. The trim removed 0 bases at V and 4 bases at J, leaving 1 base unmatched. In germline, CDR1 is SGHTA, CDR2 FQGTGA. The CDR3 has 15 residues. The CDR3 here is CASSLTAGGYNEQFF. The CDR3 region has the DNA TGTGCCAGCAGCTTAACGGCGGGAGGGTACAATGAGCAGTTCTTC.

The CDR3 loop is CASSRNRVGTGELFF. In DNA, the CDR3 is TGTGCCAGCAGTCGTAACAGGGTAGGGACCGGGGAGCTGTTTTTT. V and J are TRBV25-1 and TRBJ2-2; possibly TRBD1 for D (6 bases). Trimming cost V 5 bases and J 5 bases, with 15 bases left between them. The length of the CDR3 is 15 residues. Germline V lookup: CDR1 MGHDK, CDR2 SYGVNS.

The J gene is TRBJ2-7, the V gene TRBV4-1; a possible D gene is TRBD1 (6 bases). V lost 4 bases and J lost 2, with 15 bases in between. The CDR3 is made up of 15 amino acids. Germline-derived CDR1 and CDR2 are MGHRA and YSYEKL. The CDR3 DNA is TGCGCCAGCAGCCGGGAAACAGGGATGGCCTACGAGCAGTACTTC. Its translation is CASSRETGMAYEQYF.

The chain uses TRBV12-5 and TRBJ1-2; 7 bases are a match to TRBD1. Trimming cost V 6 bases and J 2 bases; bases outside gene matches: 6. The V gene's germline CDR1 is LGHNT and CDR2 FRNRAP. There are 14 residues in the CDR3. Written as DNA, the CDR3 is TGTGCTAGTGGATCTACAGGGGACAACTATGGCTACACCTTC. Amino acid sequence: CASGSTGDNYGYTF.

The chain is built from TRBV7-3 and TRBJ2-1; 12 bases align to TRBD2. The CDR3 has 20 amino acids. J was trimmed by 5 bases and V by 1 base; bases with no gene match: 15. Germline-derived CDR1 and CDR2 are SGHTA and FQGTGA. The CDR3 DNA is TGTGCCAGCAGCTTAATCCCGGGTCTAGCGGGAGGGCCTAGAAACAATGAGCAGTTCTTC. Its translation is CASSLIPGLAGGPRNNEQFF.

The chain recombines TRBV7-9 with TRBJ2-1, with D tentatively TRBD2 (6 bases). The CDR3 has 15 residues. Trimming left V 4 bases short and J 2 bases short, with 12 bases between. Germline lookup yields CDR1 SEHNR and CDR2 FQNEAQ (reference sequence). This CDR3 reads CASSSGSPTYNEQFF. The DNA of the CDR3 is TGTGCCAGCAGCTCCGGGAGCCCAACCTACAATGAGCAGTTCTTC.

This sequence joins TRBV7-8 and TRBJ2-1, with 8 bases lining up with TRBD2. The CDR3 loop spans 14 amino acids. Germline V lookup: CDR1 SGHVS, CDR2 FQNEAQ. V lost 4 bases to trimming and J lost 4 bases; unmatched junction nucleotides: 3. CDR3 bases: TGTGCCAGCAGCTCACTAGCGGCTTACAATGAGCAGTTCTTC. It specifies CASSSLAAYNEQFF.

The chain links TRBV6-1 to TRBJ1-1; 7 nucleotides align to TRBD1. Germline V lookup: CDR1 MNHNS, CDR2 SASEGT. There are 15 residues in the CDR3. The J segment lost 3 bases and the V segment lost 6 bases, leaving 10 bases of the junction unmatched. In DNA, the CDR3 is TGTGCCAGCAGACCTAGACAGGGCTCTTACACTGAAGCTTTCTTT. Residues: CASRPRQGSYTEAFF.

The V and J genes are TRBV3-1 (or the pseudogene TRBV3-2) and TRBJ2-1; D is possibly TRBD2 (6 bases). With 5 bases removed from V and 6 bases from J, the gap between germline ends came to 17 bases. The CDR3 is 15 residues long. CDR1 and CDR2 (germline): LGHDT, YNNKEL (reference sequence). In DNA form, the CDR3 reads TGTGCCAGCAGCATCTGGGGGGACGGGGGCAATGAGCAGTTCTTC. This encodes CASSIWGDGGNEQFF.

This chain connects TRBV5-1 to TRBJ1-1; possibly TRBD1 for D (5 bases). The CDR3 extends over 14 amino acids. In germline, CDR1 is SGHRS, CDR2 YFSETQ. Trimming shortened V by 4 bases and J by 5 bases, and 15 bases separated the two germline ends. CDR3 protein: CASSVGGRGTEAFF. CDR3 DNA sequence: TGCGCCAGCAGCGTGGGGGGAAGGGGTACTGAAGCTTTCTTT. The full variable domain, rest sourced from reference TRBV5-1 and TRBJ1-1, is KAGVTQTPRYLIKTRGQQVTLSCSPISGHRSVSWYQQTPGQGLQFLFEYFSETQRNKGNFPGRFSGRQFSNSRSEMNVSTLELGDSALYLCASSVGGRGTEAFFGQGTRLTVV.